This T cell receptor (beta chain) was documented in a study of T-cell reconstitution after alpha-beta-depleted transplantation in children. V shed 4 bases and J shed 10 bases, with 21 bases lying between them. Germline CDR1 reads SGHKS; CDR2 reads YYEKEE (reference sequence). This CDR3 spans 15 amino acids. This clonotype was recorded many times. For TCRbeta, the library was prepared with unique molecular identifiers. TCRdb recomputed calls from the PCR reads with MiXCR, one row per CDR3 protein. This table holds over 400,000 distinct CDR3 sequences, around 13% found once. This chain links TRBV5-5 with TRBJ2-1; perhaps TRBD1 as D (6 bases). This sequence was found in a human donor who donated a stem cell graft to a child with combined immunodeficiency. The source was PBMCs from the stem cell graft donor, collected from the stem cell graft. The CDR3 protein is CASSDYRVGQREQFF. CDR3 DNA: TGTGCCAGCAGCGACTACAGGGTGGGGCAACGGGAGCAGTTCTTC.